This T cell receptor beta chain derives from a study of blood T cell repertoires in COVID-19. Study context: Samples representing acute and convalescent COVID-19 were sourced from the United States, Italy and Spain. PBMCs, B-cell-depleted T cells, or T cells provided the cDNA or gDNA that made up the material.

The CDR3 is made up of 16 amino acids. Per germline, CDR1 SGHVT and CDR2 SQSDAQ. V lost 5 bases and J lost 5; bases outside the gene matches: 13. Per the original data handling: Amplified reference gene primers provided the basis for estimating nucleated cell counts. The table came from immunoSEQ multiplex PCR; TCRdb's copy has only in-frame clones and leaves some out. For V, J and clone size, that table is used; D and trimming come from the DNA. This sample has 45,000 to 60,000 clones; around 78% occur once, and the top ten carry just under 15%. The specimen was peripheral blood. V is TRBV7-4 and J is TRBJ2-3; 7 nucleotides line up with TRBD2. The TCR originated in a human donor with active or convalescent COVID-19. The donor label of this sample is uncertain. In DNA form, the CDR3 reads TGTGCCAGCAGCCCTCAGCGGGACCCCGGGGTAGATACGCAGTATTTT. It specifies CASSPQRDPGVDTQYF.